The 15 T cell receptor beta chains below come from one sample, sequenced in a study of blood T cell repertoires in COVID-19. The data were produced by immunoSEQ multiplex PCR, yet TCRdb's version contains in-frame clones alone and is incomplete. Of around 270,000 clones listed, roughly 88% are singletons. The sample taken for sequencing was PBMCs or T cells enriched from blood (not recorded which). Receptor source: a woman aged 40 to 55 who had been exposed to COVID-19.

Only a few counts were recorded for this clone. V is TRBV7-9 and J is TRBJ1-6; tentative D call: TRBD1 (5 bases). Between the trimmed V and J ends, which lost 5 bases and 5 bases, there was a span of 13 bases. The CDR3 is 15 amino acids. The germline gives CDR1 SEHNR, CDR2 FQNEAQ (reference sequence). CDR3 bases: TGTGCCAGCAGCCTGGACGGGGGAAATAATTCACCCCTCCACTTT. Translation gives CASSLDGGNNSPLHF.

The chain uses TRBV3-1 (or the pseudogene TRBV3-2) and TRBJ1-1; 7 bases line up with TRBD1. V lost 6 bases, J lost 4 bases, and 5 bases stayed unmatched. Germline V CDR1 and CDR2: LGHDT, YNNKEL (reference sequence). The CDR3 has 13 amino acids. The CDR3, as DNA: TGTGCCAGCAGGTACGGACAGGTCACTGAAGCTTTCTTT. Translation: CASRYGQVTEAFF.

The chain recombines TRBV11-1 with TRBJ1-4; 9 nucleotides agree with TRBD1. The CDR3 runs to 14 residues. V dropped 5 bases and J dropped 6; count of bases not matched to a gene: 4. The V gene's germline CDR1 is SGHAT and CDR2 FQDESV (reference sequence). The CDR3 bases are TGTGCCAGCAGCATCGGGACAGGGTATGAAAAACTGTTTTTT. It specifies CASSIGTGYEKLFF.

The V gene is TRBV4-2, the J gene TRBJ1-5, with 9 bases aligning to TRBD1. CDR1 is LGHNA and CDR2 is YNFKEQ in the germline V gene. The CDR3 contains 16 residues. The V gene end was trimmed by 1 base and the J gene end by 4 bases; junction bases not matched to a gene: 5. As DNA, the CDR3 is TGTGCCAGCAGCCAAGTGAGACAGGGGGGGAATCAGCCCCAGCATTTT. Protein sequence: CASSQVRQGGNQPQHF.

The gene calls are TRBV27 and TRBJ1-5; D remains ambiguous. Trimming removed 4 bases from V and 4 bases from J, with 14 bases in between. The CDR3 extends over 15 amino acids. Looked up from germline, CDR1 is MNHEY and CDR2 is SMNVEV (reference sequence). CDR3 sequence reads: CASSSSGSSNQPQHF. Here the CDR3 DNA reads TGTGCCAGCAGTTCGTCGGGGTCCTCTAATCAGCCCCAGCATTTT.

This sequence joins TRBV7-9 and TRBJ2-7; D is uncertain. V lost 0 bases and J lost 5, with 11 bases in between. Germline CDR1 and CDR2: SEHNR and FQNEAQ (reference sequence). This CDR3 contains 14 residues. CDR3 DNA: TGTGCCAGCAGCTTAGCAGTGACACCCCACGAGCAGTACTTC. It yields the protein CASSLAVTPHEQYF.

The genes are TRBV9 and TRBJ1-2; the match to TRBD1 covers 8 bases. The V and J ends lost 4 bases and 2 bases, in that order; junction bases with no gene match: 10. The CDR3 spans 16 residues. Per germline, CDR1 SGDLS and CDR2 YYNGEE. The CDR3 DNA reads as TGTGCCAGCAGCAGCCGACAGGGGCAGGGCAACTATGGCTACACCTTC. This gives the protein CASSSRQGQGNYGYTF.

This chain links TRBV9 with TRBJ2-3; TRBD2 is a possible D gene (5 bases). The CDR3 is 17 amino acids. Germline lookup yields CDR1 SGDLS and CDR2 YYNGEE. V was trimmed by 0 bases and J by 3 bases, leaving 17 bases between them. The CDR3 DNA follows: TGTGCCAGCAGCGTAGCTACTACGGGCTCGGGGACAGATACGCAGTATTTT. Its protein product is CASSVATTGSGTDTQYF.

This clone was seen many times. The V and J genes are TRBV6-5 and TRBJ2-5; 10 bases fit TRBD2. V lost 2 bases to trimming and J lost 5 bases; unmatched junction nucleotides: 8. The CDR3 has 16 residues. CDR1 and CDR2 from the germline V gene are MNHEY and SVGAGI. CDR3 DNA: TGTGCCAGCAGTTACGGGACTAGCGCTGGTGGGGAGACCCAGTACTTC. Its translation is CASSYGTSAGGETQYF.

In this sample, this clone turned up a few times. The chain recombines TRBV5-6 with TRBJ1-2; 7 bases line up with TRBD1. Germline loops: CDR1 SGHDT, CDR2 YYEEEE. This CDR3 spans 15 amino acids. Germline trimming cut 3 bases from V and 4 bases from J; bases unmatched to any gene: 9. The DNA of the CDR3 is TGTGCCAGCAGCTCCTATGAGACAGGGTCCTATGGCTACACCTTC. As protein: CASSSYETGSYGYTF.

This sequence joins TRBV18 and TRBJ2-7, with D possibly matching TRBD1 (5 bases). V was cut by 2 bases and J by 4 bases, with 12 bases left in between. This CDR3 contains 14 residues. Germline values: CDR1 KGHSH, CDR2 LQKENI. The CDR3 spells CASSPDSHLYEQYV. The CDR3 nucleotides read TGTGCCAGCTCACCAGACAGCCACCTTTACGAGCAGTACGTC.

J is TRBJ2-1 and V is TRBV7-2; 10 bases map to TRBD2. There are 15 residues in the CDR3. CDR1 and CDR2 (germline): SGHTA, FQGNSA. After removal of 4 bases from V and 4 bases from J, the junction contained 4 bases not matched to a gene. CDR3 amino acids: CASSSWTSGYNEQFF. DNA of the CDR3: TGTGCCAGCAGCTCCTGGACTAGCGGATACAATGAGCAGTTCTTC.

V usage is TRBV19 and J usage is TRBJ2-1; 12 bases fit TRBD2. V trimming: 11 bases; J trimming: 8 bases; junction bases outside the gene matches: 7. The CDR3 extends over 13 amino acids. The germline gives CDR1 LNHDA, CDR2 SQIVND (reference sequence). In nucleotides, the CDR3 is TGTGCCTCCCGGACTAGCGGGACCCATGAGCAGTTCTTC. It specifies CASRTSGTHEQFF.

This clone is a singleton in its sample. The junction does not match germline at one end; this may be a read error. This sequence joins TRBV5-1 and TRBJ1-2, with TRBD1 matching over 9 bases. Germline lookup yields CDR1 SGHRS and CDR2 YFSETQ. The CDR3 spans 15 residues. The CDR3 here is CASTNDRGKIYGYTF. The DNA of the CDR3 is TGTGCCAGCACGAACGACAGGGGGAAAATCTATGGCTACACCTTC.

The genes are TRBV4-3 and TRBJ2-7, with TRBD1 matching over 7 bases. Germline assignment: CDR1 LGHNA and CDR2 YSLEER. This CDR3 spans 14 amino acids. The ends lost 5 bases at V and 3 bases at J; junction bases unmatched: 7. The CDR3 here is CASSDTWDSYEQYF. The CDR3 coding sequence is TGCGCCAGCAGCGATACGTGGGACAGCTACGAGCAGTACTTC.